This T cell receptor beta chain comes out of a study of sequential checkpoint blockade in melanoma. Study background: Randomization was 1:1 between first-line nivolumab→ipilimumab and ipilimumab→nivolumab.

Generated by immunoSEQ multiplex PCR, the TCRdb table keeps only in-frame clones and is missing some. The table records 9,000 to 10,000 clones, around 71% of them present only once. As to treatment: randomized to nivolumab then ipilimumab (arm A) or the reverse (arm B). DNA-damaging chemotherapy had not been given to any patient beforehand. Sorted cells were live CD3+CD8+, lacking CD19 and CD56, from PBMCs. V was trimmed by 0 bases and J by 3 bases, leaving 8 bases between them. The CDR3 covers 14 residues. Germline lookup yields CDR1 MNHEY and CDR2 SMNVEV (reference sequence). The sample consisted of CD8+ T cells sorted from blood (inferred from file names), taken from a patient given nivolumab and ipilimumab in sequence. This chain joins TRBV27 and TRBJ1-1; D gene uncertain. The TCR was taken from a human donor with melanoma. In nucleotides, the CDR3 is TGTGCCAGCAGTTTATCGGCGGCCTACACTGAAGCTTTCTTT. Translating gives CASSLSAAYTEAFF.